This is a list of T cell receptor beta chains from one sample in a study of CD8+ T cells in alopecia areata. Profiling relied on immunoSEQ multiplex PCR, and the TCRdb table lists in-frame clones only, not all of them. Of approximately 100,000 clones in the sample, under 90% were seen once. The sequencing here drew on CD8+ T cells sorted from blood, taken around week 30, from a patient treated with tofacitinib. Receptor source: a human donor with alopecia areata. Each CDR3 is given with its conserved first and last residue. A D gene is named only where the DNA matches it firmly. Not all rows give a size; the values are once, few, many and, for expanded clones, a class.

TRBV6-5	-	TRBJ2-7	few	CASSYSSSYEQYF	TGTGCCAGCAGTTACTCCAGCTCCTACGAGCAGTACTTC
TRBV6-5	-	TRBJ2-7	-	CASSYFAGSSYEQYF	TGTGCCAGCAGTTACTTTGCAGGGAGCTCCTACGAGCAGTACTTC
TRBV6-5	TRBD2	TRBJ2-3	once	CASRNLAGGPDTQYF	TGTGCCAGCAGAAATCTAGCGGGGGGACCAGATACGCAGTATTTT
TRBV7-9	TRBD2	TRBJ2-3	-	CASSSPSGTTDTQYF	TGTGCCAGCAGCTCCCCCAGCGGGACCACAGATACGCAGTATTTT
TRBV9	-	TRBJ1-1	few	CASSPTIQLHAEAFF	TGTGCCAGCAGCCCCACAATCCAGCTACACGCTGAAGCTTTCTTT
TRBV7-9	TRBD2	TRBJ2-7	-	CASSPTSGSYEQYF	TGTGCCAGCAGCCCTACTAGCGGGAGTTACGAGCAGTACTTC
TRBV7-9	-	TRBJ2-1	once	CASRSLREQFF	TGTGCCAGCAGGTCACTTAGGGAGCAGTTCTTC
TRBV7-9	-	TRBJ2-2	-	CASSPRETGELFF	TGTGCCAGCAGCCCCCGGGAAACCGGGGAGCTGTTTTTT
TRBV29-1	-	TRBJ1-5	once	CSVESPPGLGNQPQHF	TGCAGCGTTGAAAGCCCCCCCGGTTTGGGCAATCAGCCCCAGCATTTT
TRBV4-1	-	TRBJ2-7	-	CASQSRAYEQYF	TGCGCCAGCCAATCTCGCGCCTACGAGCAGTACTTC
TRBV14	-	TRBJ2-2	-	CASSDPNTGELFF	TGTGCCAGCAGCGATCCGAACACCGGGGAGCTGTTTTTT
TRBV5-6	-	TRBJ2-7	-	CASSWGAENSYEQYF	TGTGCCAGCAGCTGGGGAGCGGAAAACTCCTACGAGCAGTACTTC
TRBV19	TRBD1	TRBJ2-7	-	CASSISGGPYEQYF	TGTGCCAGTAGTATATCAGGGGGCCCCTACGAGCAGTACTTC
TRBV13	TRBD1	TRBJ2-2	-	CASSGQGSHVPGELFF	TGTGCCAGCAGCGGACAGGGCTCCCACGTCCCCGGGGAGCTGTTTTTT
TRBV15	-	TRBJ2-3	-	CATSRDRGARTDTQYF	TGTGCCACCAGCAGAGATCGGGGGGCACGCACAGATACGCAGTATTTT
TRBV2	TRBD2	TRBJ2-2	-	CASSDPGLAKDRAGELFF	TGTGCCAGCAGCGACCCGGGACTAGCTAAGGACCGGGCCGGGGAGCTGTTTTTT
TRBV27	-	TRBJ2-1	-	CASSPPFGGGPYNEQFF	TGTGCCAGCAGTCCGCCCTTTGGCGGGGGCCCCTACAATGAGCAGTTCTTC
TRBV27	-	TRBJ2-7	-	CASSSLRDGTYEQYF	TGTGCCAGCAGTTCCCTCCGGGACGGAACCTACGAGCAGTACTTC
TRBV27	TRBD1	TRBJ1-2	-	CASSLGDRAGYTF	TGTGCCAGCAGTTTAGGGGACAGGGCAGGCTACACCTTC
TRBV30	-	TRBJ1-3	-	CAWDAGNTIYF	TGTGCCTGGGACGCTGGAAACACCATATATTTT
TRBV2	-	TRBJ1-1	-	CAIQGRMTEAFF	TGTGCCATCCAGGGTAGGATGACTGAAGCTTTCTTT
TRBV5-1	TRBD1	TRBJ1-1	-	CASSWTGASGNTEAFF	TGCGCCAGCAGCTGGACAGGGGCCTCAGGGAACACTGAAGCTTTCTTT
TRBV19	-	TRBJ2-3	once	CASSIGSYTDTQYF	TGTGCCAGTAGTATTGGCTCTTACACAGATACGCAGTATTTT
TRBV14	-	TRBJ2-7	-	CASSQISDESYEQYF	TGTGCCAGCAGCCAGATATCGGACGAATCCTACGAGCAGTACTTC
TRBV5-1	-	TRBJ2-3	-	CASSFTAGDRTDTQYF	TGCGCCAGCAGCTTTACTGCAGGGGATAGGACAGATACGCAGTATTTT
TRBV4-1	-	TRBJ2-2	-	CASSQEGNANTGELFF	TGCGCCAGCAGCCAAGAGGGAAATGCGAACACCGGGGAGCTGTTTTTT
TRBV5-1	TRBD1	TRBJ2-7	-	CASSPEDRVYEQYF	TGCGCCAGCAGCCCGGAGGACAGGGTATACGAGCAGTACTTC
TRBV27	-	TRBJ2-7	-	CASGFGPYEQYF	TGTGCCAGCGGCTTCGGACCCTACGAGCAGTACTTC
TRBV14	TRBD1	TRBJ2-1	-	CASRMKPGQISYNEQFF	TGTGCCAGCAGGATGAAGCCGGGACAGATCTCCTACAATGAGCAGTTCTTC
TRBV7-2	TRBD1	TRBJ2-2	-	CASSGGQGVTGELFF	TGTGCCAGCAGCGGCGGACAGGGCGTGACCGGGGAGCTGTTTTTT
TRBV27	TRBD1	TRBJ1-1	-	CASSPGQVNTEAFF	TGTGCCAGCAGCCCGGGACAGGTGAACACTGAAGCTTTCTTT
TRBV13	TRBD1	TRBJ1-1	-	CASSSIQGAGFF	TGTGCCAGCAGCTCAATACAGGGGGCGGGTTTCTTT
TRBV7-2	-	TRBJ2-7	-	CASSFSGGDFAYEQYF	TGTGCCAGCAGCTTCAGTGGGGGTGACTTTGCCTACGAGCAGTACTTC
TRBV7-9	-	TRBJ2-7	-	CASSLFSRGNYEQYF	TGTGCCAGCAGCTTGTTTTCCCGGGGGAATTACGAGCAGTACTTC
TRBV7-6	TRBD2	TRBJ2-3	-	CASSLVAGDTDTQYF	TGTGCCAGCAGCTTAGTAGCGGGGGACACAGATACGCAGTATTTT
TRBV19	TRBD2	TRBJ2-1	-	CASKTSGRYNEQFF	TGCGCCAGTAAAACTAGCGGACGTTACAATGAGCAGTTCTTC
TRBV4-1	-	TRBJ2-4	once	CASSQFYLAKNIQYF	TGCGCCAGCAGCCAATTTTACCTAGCCAAAAACATTCAGTACTTC
TRBV7-9	-	TRBJ2-3	-	CASSLGWGDRSTDTQYF	TGTGCCAGCAGCTTAGGTTGGGGAGACAGATCCACAGATACGCAGTATTTT
TRBV9	-	TRBJ1-1	-	CASSPGDMNTEAFF	TGTGCCAGCAGCCCGGGGGATATGAACACTGAAGCTTTCTTT
TRBV4-2	TRBD2	TRBJ2-3	-	CASSQAYSGGADTQYF	TGTGCCAGCAGCCAGGCGTATAGCGGGGGGGCAGATACGCAGTATTTT
TRBV6-5	-	TRBJ1-1	-	CASTGGRFEAFF	TGTGCCAGCACCGGGGGTCGGTTCGAAGCTTTCTTT
TRBV4-1	-	TRBJ2-2	-	CASSQGPPEYTGELFF	TGCGCCAGCAGCCAGGGACCGCCAGAGTACACCGGGGAGCTGTTTTTT
TRBV7-2	TRBD1	TRBJ2-5	-	CASSIGTGGEETQYF	TGTGCCAGCAGCATTGGGACAGGGGGCGAAGAGACCCAGTACTTC
TRBV29-1	-	TRBJ2-7	-	CSANYRDHEQYF	TGCAGCGCTAACTACAGGGACCACGAGCAGTACTTC
TRBV10-1	-	TRBJ1-1	-	CASSERGNRRNTEAFF	TGCGCCAGCAGCGAGAGGGGGAACCGGCGGAACACTGAAGCTTTCTTT
TRBV27	-	TRBJ2-2	-	CASSPRYRGNTGELFF	TGTGCCAGCAGTCCGCGATACCGGGGTAACACCGGGGAGCTGTTTTTT
TRBV7-8	-	TRBJ2-1	once	CASSLVLRNEQFF	TGTGCCAGCAGCTTAGTGTTACGCAATGAGCAGTTCTTC
TRBV2	TRBD1	TRBJ2-7	-	CASSDGTGTYEQYF	TGTGCCAGCAGTGACGGGACAGGGACTTACGAGCAGTACTTC
TRBV27	-	TRBJ1-6	-	CASSLTQNRGVPPLHF	TGTGCCAGCAGTTTAACCCAGAATCGAGGGGTCCCACCCCTCCACTTT
TRBV6-1	TRBD1	TRBJ2-5	few	CASSVGEQGRYF	TGTGCCAGCAGTGTTGGGGAACAGGGGCGGTACTTC
TRBV4-1	-	TRBJ2-3	-	CASSQDWVGTDTQYF	TGCGCCAGCAGCCAAGATTGGGTGGGGACAGATACGCAGTATTTT
TRBV5-1	TRBD2	TRBJ2-3	-	CASSRRGASGPTDTQYF	TGCGCCAGCAGCCGGAGGGGAGCTAGCGGCCCCACAGATACGCAGTATTTT
TRBV10-3	-	TRBJ2-1	-	CAILADNEQFF	TGTGCCATCTTGGCAGACAATGAGCAGTTCTTC
TRBV6-1	TRBD1	TRBJ1-2	-	CASSIGGLQGDGYTF	TGTGCCAGCAGTATAGGAGGATTACAGGGGGATGGCTACACCTTC
TRBV6-6	-	TRBJ2-7	-	CASSYLTSYEQYF	TGTGCCAGCAGTTACCTGACTAGTTACGAGCAGTACTTC
TRBV29-1	-	TRBJ2-2	-	CSVDDRSMNTGELFF	TGCAGCGTTGACGATCGCAGCATGAACACCGGGGAGCTGTTTTTT